Each of the 23 T cell receptor beta chains below was sequenced from the same sample in a study of cytomegalovirus exposure and HLA in healthy donors. PCR employed 60 Vbeta and 13 Jbeta primers. Clones were read by immunoSEQ multiplex PCR, and TCRdb kept only the in-frame ones, dropping some. The repertoire holds 190,000 or so clones, around four fifths seen once, with 1.6% in the top ten. The sequencing input was PBMCs. These receptors came from a man aged 50-60 years in good health and CMV-seronegative.

CDR3 sequence (DNA): TGTGCCAGCAGCGCCGAGGTGGGGGGTGCTGAAGCTTTCTTT. It encodes CASSAEVGGAEAFF. This chain connects TRBV9 to TRBJ1-1; a possible D gene is TRBD1 (5 bases). CDR1 SGDLS and CDR2 YYNGEE come from the germline V gene. The CDR3 runs 14 residues. V shed 3 bases and J shed 6 bases, with 15 bases lying between them.

The chain has TRBV7-8 and TRBJ2-3, with D possibly being TRBD2 (6 bases). Germline V gene sequence: CDR1 SGHVS, CDR2 FQNEAQ. There are 14 residues in the CDR3. The V and J ends lost 1 base and 2 bases respectively, with 7 bases between them. The CDR3 protein is CASSLERATDTQYF. In DNA form, the CDR3 reads TGTGCCAGCAGCTTAGAGCGGGCCACAGATACGCAGTATTTT. Full variable domain (remainder filled in from reference TRBV7-8 and TRBJ2-3): GAGVSQSPRYKVAKRGQDVALRCDPISGHVSLFWYQQALGQGPEFLTYFQNEAQLDKSGLPSDRFFAERPEGSVSTLKIQRTQQEDSAVYLCASSLERATDTQYFGPGTRLTVL.

The chain has TRBV7-2 and TRBJ2-2; D is possibly TRBD2 (6 bases). Trimming pared 0 bases from V and 6 bases from J, leaving 11 bases between. Germline loops: CDR1 SGHTA, CDR2 FQGNSA. This CDR3 has 15 amino acids. The CDR3 here is CASSLAGGWAGELFF. Here the CDR3 DNA reads TGTGCCAGCAGCTTAGCGGGGGGATGGGCCGGGGAGCTGTTTTTT.

This clone was counted only a few times. V usage is TRBV6-6 and J usage is TRBJ1-2; D might be TRBD1 (6 bases). The CDR3 covers 13 residues. Germline-derived CDR1 and CDR2 are MNHNY and SVGAGI (reference sequence). V was trimmed by 6 bases and J by 5 bases, leaving 13 bases between them. In nucleotides, the CDR3 is TGTGCCAGCAGGACGGACAGTTTGTATGGCTACACCTTC. Translated, it gives CASRTDSLYGYTF.

The chain couples TRBV7-2 to TRBJ2-5; weak D call: TRBD2 (6 bases). Germline CDR1 SGHTA, CDR2 FQGNSA. Trimming removed 4 bases at V and 4 bases at J, with 13 bases between. The CDR3 has 14 residues. This chain's CDR3 is CASSSAGRSETQYF. The CDR3 DNA reads as TGTGCCAGCAGCTCAGCAGGGAGGTCAGAGACCCAGTACTTC. Full variable domain (rest looked up from reference TRBV7-2 and TRBJ2-5): GAGVSQSPSNKVTEKGKDVELRCDPISGHTALYWYRQSLGQGLEFLIYFQGNSAPDKSGLPSDRFSAERTGGSVSTLTIQRTQQEDSAVYLCASSSAGRSETQYFGPGTRLLVL.

The rearrangement joins TRBV18 to TRBJ1-1, with D hard to call. Germline-derived CDR1 and CDR2 are KGHSH and LQKENI. V dropped 6 bases and J dropped 0 bases, with 8 bases sitting between them. The CDR3 is 13 residues long. The CDR3, as DNA: TGTGCCAGCTCCCCGTACATGAACACTGAAGCTTTCTTT. Its translation is CASSPYMNTEAFF.

The chain combines TRBV28 with TRBJ2-3; D is unresolved. CDR1 and CDR2 from the germline V gene are MDHEN and SYDVKM. The CDR3 is made up of 12 amino acids. Trimming took off 5 bases at V and 3 bases at J, with 6 bases between the two ends. In DNA form, the CDR3 reads TGTGCCAGCAGTCCCAGGACAGATACGCAGTATTTT. Translation: CASSPRTDTQYF.

The rearrangement uses TRBV2 and TRBJ2-2, with 8 bases identical to TRBD1. From germline, CDR1 is SNHLY and CDR2 FYNNEI. With 8 bases clipped from V and 4 bases from J, the junction kept 3 bases outside the gene matches. The CDR3 covers 13 residues. This chain's CDR3 is CASGTGITGELFF. The CDR3 nucleotides are TGTGCCAGCGGGACAGGAATCACCGGGGAGCTGTTTTTT.

The chain links TRBV4-1 to TRBJ2-7, with D possibly matching TRBD2 (6 bases). The germline CDR1 and CDR2 sequences are MGHRA and YSYEKL. Trimming shortened V by 4 bases and J by 2 bases, and 18 bases separated the two germline ends. The CDR3 consists of 16 residues. The CDR3 loop reads CASSRARDSVTYEQYF. CDR3 nucleotide sequence: TGCGCCAGCAGCCGAGCCAGGGACTCCGTCACCTACGAGCAGTACTTC.

This clone was counted a few times. V gene TRBV4-1 combines with J gene TRBJ1-1; the D gene is possibly TRBD1 (6 bases). The V end was cut by 4 bases, the J end by 0 bases, with 12 bases between. This CDR3 is 15 amino acids long. Per germline, CDR1 MGHRA and CDR2 YSYEKL. The CDR3 DNA is TGCGCCAGCAGCCTGAGGGGGGGGTTGAACACTGAAGCTTTCTTT. It codes for CASSLRGGLNTEAFF.

The genes are TRBV15 and TRBJ2-7; 7 nucleotides agree with TRBD2. This CDR3 region has 14 residues. The J segment lost 1 base and the V segment lost 1 base, leaving 1 base of the junction unmatched. Per germline, CDR1 LNHNV and CDR2 YYDKDF (reference sequence). The CDR3 region has the DNA TGTGCCACCAGCAGAGGCGGGGGTTCCTACGAGCAGTACTTC. Residues: CATSRGGGSYEQYF.

This clone was seen a single time. J is TRBJ1-2 and V is TRBV5-6; D might be TRBD1 (5 bases). The germline V gene has CDR1 SGHDT and CDR2 YYEEEE. Trimming removed 3 bases from V and 7 bases from J, with 13 bases in between. The CDR3 contains 13 residues. CDR3 sequence (DNA): TGTGCCAGCAGCTCGGGGGTCCAGGGTGGCTACACCTTC. Its protein is CASSSGVQGGYTF.

Details on this clone: The junction differs from germline at one of its ends, possibly a read error. The chain is built from TRBV7-9 and TRBJ2-1; 7 nucleotides line up with TRBD1. Germline V CDR1 and CDR2: SEHNR, FQNEAQ (reference sequence). CDR3 size: 17 residues. The CDR3 loop is CSSSFDAGTRQGSLGFF. The CDR3 region has the DNA TGTTCCAGCAGCTTCGATGCCGGGACGAGACAGGGTTCACTCGGGTTCTTC.

The CDR3 bases are TGTGCCTGGAGTGGACTAGCGGGAGGCCGATTCCAAGAGACCCAGTACTTC. The encoded protein is CAWSGLAGGRFQETQYF. The chain links TRBV30 to TRBJ2-5; 13 bases are a match to TRBD2. The CDR3 extends over 17 amino acids. The germline CDR1 and CDR2 sequences are GTSNPN and SVGIG (reference sequence). V gave up 1 base and J gave up 1 base; unmatched junction bases: 6.

The V gene is TRBV14, the J gene TRBJ2-7; D may be TRBD1 (6 bases). The germline gives CDR1 SGHDN, CDR2 FVKESK. The CDR3 is made up of 12 amino acids. Deletions cut 5 bases from V and 3 bases from J, with 8 bases between. DNA for the CDR3: TGTGCCAGCAGCGAACAGGGCTACGAGCAGTACTTC. Translated, it gives CASSEQGYEQYF.

The rearrangement uses TRBV5-4 and TRBJ2-7; D is possibly TRBD2 (5 bases). The CDR3 has 15 residues. Germline V gives CDR1 SGHNT, CDR2 YYREEE (reference sequence). Trimming took off 0 bases at V and 0 bases at J, with 10 bases between the two ends. CDR3 in DNA: TGTGCCAGCAGCTTGGGTCGGGGAAGCTCCTACGAGCAGTACTTC. Translated, it gives CASSLGRGSSYEQYF.

The V call is TRBV29-1, the J call TRBJ2-7; 10 nucleotides agree with TRBD1. V was clipped by 4 bases and J by 4 bases; unmatched bases: 4. Germline CDR1 SQVTM, CDR2 ANQGSEA. The CDR3 consists of 13 residues. The CDR3 nucleotides read TGCAGCGTTGCCGGGACAGGGGTATACGAGCAGTACTTC. Amino acids: CSVAGTGVYEQYF.

CDR3 amino acids: CASSGTGIVEQFF. The CDR3 nucleotides read TGTGCCAGCTCGGGGACAGGGATTGTCGAGCAGTTCTTC. The V and J genes are TRBV18 and TRBJ2-1; 9 nucleotides match TRBD1. This CDR3 has 13 residues. Germline CDR1 reads KGHSH; CDR2 reads LQKENI. Germline trimming cut 6 bases from V and 10 bases from J; bases unmatched to any gene: 7. The complete variable domain, with remaining parts taken from reference TRBV18 and TRBJ2-1, reads NAGVMQNPRHLVRRRGQEARLRCSPMKGHSHVYWYRQLPEEGLKFMVYLQKENIIDESGMPKERFSAEFPKEGPSILRIQQVVRGDSAAYFCASSGTGIVEQFFGPGTRLTVL.

This sequence joins TRBV18 and TRBJ2-1, with D perhaps TRBD1 (6 bases). CDR1 is KGHSH and CDR2 is LQKENI in the germline V gene. Trimming cost V 3 bases and J 4 bases, with 13 bases left between them. The CDR3 has 15 residues. The CDR3 coding sequence is TGTGCCAGCTCACCCTCTGGGGGCGGTTACAATGAGCAGTTCTTC. It specifies CASSPSGGGYNEQFF.

The chain is built from TRBV18 and TRBJ1-2, with TRBD1 identical over 7 bases. Germline V lookup: CDR1 KGHSH, CDR2 LQKENI. The CDR3 extends over 15 amino acids. V lost 6 bases, J lost 0 bases, and 7 bases stayed unmatched. This CDR3 is CASSPGTVPNYGYTF. The CDR3 DNA follows: TGTGCCAGCTCCCCAGGGACAGTCCCTAACTATGGCTACACCTTC.

This clone came up a few times. The chain recombines TRBV4-2 with TRBJ2-1, with 14 bases that match TRBD2. Looked up from germline, CDR1 is LGHNA and CDR2 is YNFKEQ. The CDR3 totals 16 residues. V gave up 5 bases and J gave up 7 bases; unmatched junction bases: 7. The CDR3 bases are TGTGCCAGCAGCGTCCCGGGACTAGCGGGGGATAATGAGCAGTTCTTC. Its protein product is CASSVPGLAGDNEQFF.

This clone was picked up a small number of times. The CDR3 bases are TGTGCCAGTAGTACTGGGCATACAGGGGGTGGGAAAAGCAATCAGCCCCAGCATTTT. This codes for CASSTGHTGGGKSNQPQHF. This sequence joins TRBV19 and TRBJ1-5; TRBD1 matches at 8 bases. The CDR3 is 19 residues long. Looked up from germline, CDR1 is LNHDA and CDR2 is SQIVND (reference sequence). J was trimmed by 1 base and V by 4 bases; bases with no gene match: 15.

This clone came up once. One end of the junction fails to match germline, which may point to a read error. The chain couples TRBV14 to TRBJ2-2; the match to TRBD1 covers 10 bases. In germline, CDR1 is SGHDN, CDR2 FVKESK. The CDR3 runs to 18 residues. CDR3 DNA: TGTGCCAGCAGACAAGGAAAGCGACAGGGGGCTCTGGCCGGGGAGCTGTTTTTT. Translation gives CASRQGKRQGALAGELFF.